This T cell receptor (beta chain) was sequenced for a study of human T cells and chemical hapten exposure. Study information: Patch tests of 0.01% DPC on the upper back were read at 6 days. Women made up most patients, who had alopecia areata, totalis or universalis.

One entry per CDR3 protein, called by TCRdb with MiXCR from the RACE reads. The sample includes 50,000 to 70,000 distinct CDR3 sequences, roughly a tenth seen only once; the top ten take 8% to 10%. Time point in this sample: pre-sensitization, week 0. This sample's treatment: therapeutic diphenylcyclopropenone sensitization with weekly scalp DPC. From whole blood left unfractionated, total RNA was extracted. This CDR3 is 15 amino acids long. Trimming cost V 5 bases and J 4 bases, with 16 bases left between them. At least ten counts were recorded for this clonotype. The chain has TRBV12-3 or TRBV12-4 and TRBJ2-3; D is unresolved. The material was whole blood, obtained in connection with sensitization to the hapten diphenylcyclopropenone (DPC). The origin of this receptor is a man aged 40-49 years with alopecia areata. Some clones in this sample may be carry-over from other donors' samples. CDR3 nucleotide sequence: TGTGCCAGCAGTCCGAGAGTCCCAGAGGCAGATACGCAGTATTTT. This gives the protein CASSPRVPEADTQYF.